The 3 T cell receptor beta chains listed next were all sequenced from one sample in a study of blood T cell repertoires in COVID-19. Sequenced by immunoSEQ multiplex PCR; TCRdb stores in-frame clones only, minus some. The table lists roughly 250,000 clones, around 80% of them singletons. Sequencing was carried out using peripheral blood. Receptor source: a woman between 40 and 55 years old with active or convalescent COVID-19.

The CDR3 region has the DNA TGTGCCAGCGGACACAGGGTTAGCGACGAGCAGTACTTC. Protein product: CASGHRVSDEQYF. The chain recombines TRBV6-5 with TRBJ2-7; possible D gene TRBD1, 6 bases. Germline V CDR1 and CDR2: MNHEY, SVGAGI. V lost 8 bases to trimming and J lost 5 bases, with 16 bases between them. The CDR3 spans 13 residues.

This chain links TRBV30 with TRBJ2-7; tentatively, D is TRBD2 (6 bases). The germline V and J ends were trimmed by 2 bases and 9 bases, with 20 bases remaining between them. The CDR3 sequence is 14 residues long. Germline V gives CDR1 GTSNPN, CDR2 SVGIG (reference sequence). The CDR3 DNA sequence: TGTGCCTGGAGTCCCGGGACTGCCGCTTTGGGGCAGTACGTC. As protein: CAWSPGTAALGQYV.

The V gene is TRBV27, the J gene TRBJ2-1; 15 bases align to TRBD2. V lost 6 bases and J lost 15; bases outside the gene matches: 6. CDR3 size: 13 residues. CDR1 and CDR2 from the germline V gene are MNHEY and SMNVEV (reference sequence). CDR3 residues: CASSRTSGGAVFF. For the CDR3, the DNA is TGTGCCAGCAGCAGGACTAGCGGGGGGGCAGTGTTCTTC.